This TCR beta chain was captured by sequencing in a study of response to subunit inactivated influenza vaccine. Trimming took 4 bases from V and 7 from J, leaving 10 bases between them. CDR3 size: 12 residues. CDR1 MNHEY and CDR2 SVGAGI come from the germline V gene. MiXCR was run by TCRdb on the RT-PCR reads, yielding one entry per CDR3 protein. Of about 300,000 distinct CDR3 sequences in the sample, roughly 22% were seen once. This specimen was PBMCs from blood, taken less than 22 months after vaccination. V is TRBV6-5 and J is TRBJ1-2; D is possibly TRBD1 (5 bases). The receptor was isolated from a man between 45 and 75 years old who received an inactivated influenza vaccine. CDR3 protein: CASSSQGTGYTF. CDR3 DNA: TGTGCCAGCAGTTCTCAGGGAACTGGCTACACCTTC.